A single sample is the source of the 21 T cell receptor beta chains below, sequenced in a study of regulatory T cells in long-lasting Graves disease (dated by TCRdb to the early 2020s). Libraries were made using multiplex PCR. This sample was sequenced with an Illumina HiSeq 4000. iRepertoire HTBI primers and Arm-PCR amplification of CDR3 regions were used to construct TCR beta libraries. TCRdb trimmed the raw reads at Q25, called clones with MiXCR and kept productive beta chains. Every entry covers one CDR3 protein and lists the most common genes and DNA from its rows. This sample lists 350,000 to 450,000 distinct CDR3 sequences; roughly 25% were detected once. The ten largest clones capture approximately 30% of the sample. The sample's time point label is to be understood as: persistent/refractory GD, antithyroid drugs over 5 years with positive TRAb. For both TCR sequencing and RNA sequencing, RNA was extracted from PBMCs using TRIzol.

The source material was peripheral blood mononuclear cells (PBMCs), sampled when the disease was refractory, from a patient treated with antithyroid drugs. Receptor source: a woman aged 40 to 55 with Graves disease. Donor details come from another sample of the same person, matched by shared clones.

This clonotype was detected ten times or more. This chain joins TRBV5-6 and TRBJ2-4; D gene uncertain. Germline V gives CDR1 SGHDT, CDR2 YYEEEE. Trimming pared 7 bases from V and 0 bases from J, leaving 11 bases between. This CDR3 spans 14 amino acids. CDR3 DNA sequence: TGTGCCAGCTCTTGGTCCGGAGCCAAAAACATTCAGTACTTC. Translation gives CASSWSGAKNIQYF.

This clonotype was found a few times. The gene calls are TRBV20-1 and TRBJ2-3; TRBD1 aligns across 8 bases. The CDR3 sequence is 17 residues long. V shed 5 bases and J 5 bases; nucleotides not matched to a gene: 18. CDR1 and CDR2 from the germline V gene are DFQATT and SNEGSKA (reference sequence). CDR3 nucleotides: TGCAGTGCTTCCTTTCCACAGGGGGGAAAGAATAGAGATACGCAGTATTTT. Protein product: CSASFPQGGKNRDTQYF.

This clonotype was detected only a few times. The rearrangement links TRBV2 to TRBJ2-2; tentative D call: TRBD1 (6 bases). CDR1 and CDR2 (germline): SNHLY, FYNNEI. With 2 bases removed from V and 1 base from J, the gap between germline ends came to 11 bases. This CDR3 spans 16 amino acids. CDR3 loop: CASSERGKRNTGELFF. In DNA form, the CDR3 reads TGTGCCAGCAGTGAAAGGGGGAAGCGGAACACCGGGGAGCTGTTTTTT.

This clonotype was counted between two and nine times. The CDR3 nucleotides are TGTGCCACCAGTGAGCCGGGACTAGCGACCCCCAATGAGCAGTTCTTC. Protein sequence: CATSEPGLATPNEQFF. The chain joins TRBV24-1 to TRBJ2-1; TRBD2 matches 10 bases. Germline CDR1 is KGHDR and CDR2 is SFDVKD. This CDR3 comprises 16 residues. The trim removed 4 bases at V and 6 bases at J, leaving 8 bases unmatched.

This clonotype has at least ten counts. V and J are TRBV28 and TRBJ1-2, with 12 bases that match TRBD1. Germline V lookup: CDR1 MDHEN, CDR2 SYDVKM. The CDR3 has 15 amino acids. With 3 bases clipped from V and 8 bases from J, the junction kept 7 bases outside the gene matches. CDR3 in amino acids: CASSFWGQGARGYTF. CDR3 nucleotides: TGTGCCAGCAGTTTTTGGGGACAGGGGGCGCGCGGCTACACCTTC.

This clonotype showed up many times. The chain employs TRBV6-2 or TRBV6-3 and TRBJ1-1; the match to TRBD1 covers 7 bases. The germline V gene encodes CDR1 MNHEY and CDR2 SVGEGT. The J segment lost 4 bases and the V segment lost 4 bases, leaving 9 bases of the junction unmatched. The CDR3 is made up of 15 amino acids. The CDR3, as DNA: TGTGCCAGCAGTTTAGGGCAGGGGGGAGGCACTGAAGCTTTCTTT. This gives the protein CASSLGQGGGTEAFF.

The rearrangement uses TRBV10-2 and TRBJ2-1; D gene uncertain. Germline loops: CDR1 WSHSY, CDR2 SAAADI. Trimming left V 8 bases short and J 9 bases short, with 20 bases between. The CDR3 covers 14 residues. This chain's CDR3 is CASSGSIVLGEQFF. DNA of the CDR3: TGCGCCAGCTCGGGTTCCATCGTGCTCGGTGAGCAGTTCTTC.

This chain links TRBV20-1 with TRBJ1-6; perhaps TRBD1 as D (5 bases). The V gene's germline CDR1 is DFQATT and CDR2 SNEGSKA (reference sequence). The CDR3 loop spans 16 amino acids. Trimming shortened V by 3 bases and J by 4 bases, and 16 bases separated the two germline ends. In DNA, the CDR3 is TGCAGTGCTAGGGCGAAAGGGGCCTTTTATAATTCACCCCTCCACTTT. It translates to CSARAKGAFYNSPLHF.

The chain is built from TRBV7-3 and TRBJ2-1; D uncertain. Trimming stripped 4 bases from V and 6 bases from J, with 13 bases between. The CDR3 extends over 14 amino acids. Germline V lookup: CDR1 SGHTA, CDR2 FQGTGA. Here the CDR3 reads CASSSPLLSNEQFF. The CDR3 nucleotides read TGTGCCAGCAGCTCGCCCCTCCTTTCCAATGAGCAGTTCTTC. Filled out from reference TRBV7-3 and TRBJ2-1, the complete variable domain reads GAGVSQTPSNKVTEKGKYVELRCDPISGHTALYWYRQSLGQGPEFLIYFQGTGAADDSGLPNDRFFAVRPEGSVSTLKIQRTERGDSAVYLCASSSPLLSNEQFFGPGTRLTVL.

In this sample, this clonotype turned up a few times. V gene TRBV20-1 combines with J gene TRBJ1-4, with D unresolved. CDR3 length equals 12 residues. Germline CDR1 and CDR2: DFQATT and SNEGSKA (reference sequence). The V and J ends lost 3 bases and 7 bases respectively, with 9 bases between them. The CDR3 bases are TGCAGTGCTAGGGAATACGCTGAAAAACTGTTTTTT. It translates to CSAREYAEKLFF.

This clonotype occurred many times. This sequence joins TRBV27 and TRBJ1-1, with D possibly being TRBD1 (5 bases). Germline V CDR1 and CDR2: MNHEY, SMNVEV (reference sequence). The CDR3 length is 14 residues. Trimming pared 5 bases from V and 3 bases from J, leaving 13 bases between. The CDR3 sequence is CASSTRLGDTEAFF. The CDR3 region has the DNA TGTGCCAGCAGTACCAGGCTAGGGGACACTGAAGCTTTCTTT.

This clonotype has more than one count but fewer than ten. This chain joins TRBV6-1 and TRBJ1-5, with D possibly TRBD1 on 5 matching bases. V shed 2 bases and J shed 6 bases, with 8 bases lying between them. This CDR3 is 13 amino acids long. Germline assignment: CDR1 MNHNS and CDR2 SASEGT. The chain's CDR3 is CASSEQGTQPQHF. The CDR3 bases are TGTGCCAGCAGTGAACAGGGAACTCAGCCCCAGCATTTT.

In this sample, this clonotype turned up many times. The chain combines TRBV13 with TRBJ2-7; D is possibly TRBD2 (5 bases). Deletions cut 4 bases from V and 5 bases from J, with 9 bases between. Looked up from germline, CDR1 is PRHDT and CDR2 is FYEKMQ (reference sequence). The CDR3 length is 12 residues. CDR3 coding DNA: TGTGCCAGCAGCTCGAGGGCAGACGAGCAGTACTTC. This gives the protein CASSSRADEQYF.

This clonotype was found many times. The rearrangement joins TRBV6-1 to TRBJ2-7; a possible D gene is TRBD2 (5 bases). CDR1 is MNHNS, CDR2 SASEGT, per germline. Trimming removed 4 bases at V and 6 bases at J, with 19 bases between. The CDR3 spans 15 residues. The CDR3: CASSGEVSSGSEQYF. The CDR3 nucleotides are TGTGCCAGCAGTGGCGAAGTCAGCTCGGGATCCGAGCAGTACTTC.

Many counts were recorded for this clonotype. V usage is TRBV11-2 and J usage is TRBJ2-7; D is unresolved. The CDR3 contains 13 residues. The ends were cut back, 1 base at V and 2 bases at J, with 6 bases in the middle. CDR1 and CDR2 (germline): SGHAT, FQNNGV. The CDR3 coding sequence is TGTGCCAGCAGCTTAGCCACAGCCTACGAGCAGTACTTC. Its protein product is CASSLATAYEQYF.

This clonotype was seen only a few times. The V gene is TRBV6-5, the J gene TRBJ2-7, with 9 bases identical to TRBD1. This CDR3 region has 14 residues. CDR1 MNHEY and CDR2 SVGAGI come from the germline V gene. Trimming removed 2 bases from V and 4 bases from J; junction bases left unmatched: 3. CDR3 protein: CASSYTGGSYEQYF. In DNA, the CDR3 is TGTGCCAGCAGTTACACAGGGGGCTCGTACGAGCAGTACTTC.

V and J are TRBV4-1 and TRBJ1-6; D is uncertain. Trimming removed 3 bases at V and 7 bases at J, with 10 bases between. This CDR3 region has 14 residues. Looked up from germline, CDR1 is MGHRA and CDR2 is YSYEKL. As DNA, the CDR3 is TGCGCCAGCAGCCATCCGTGGATCAATTCACCCCTCCACTTT. This encodes CASSHPWINSPLHF.

In its sample, this clonotype was seen a few times. This chain joins TRBV27 and TRBJ1-1; possible D gene TRBD1, 5 bases. Germline CDR1 is MNHEY and CDR2 is SMNVEV (reference sequence). The CDR3 is 12 residues long. Between the trimmed V and J ends, which lost 0 bases and 8 bases, there was a span of 7 bases. Written as DNA, the CDR3 is TGTGCCAGCAGTTTATCCGGGGGAGAAGCTTTCTTT. This gives the protein CASSLSGGEAFF.

The J gene is TRBJ1-2, the V gene TRBV29-1; D is unclear. V was cut by 6 bases and J by 4 bases, with 15 bases left in between. Germline values: CDR1 SQVTM, CDR2 ANQGSEA. The CDR3 consists of 13 residues. Written as DNA, the CDR3 is TGCAGCGTCGTGCCTTACACGCTCTATGGCTACACCTTC. Translated, it gives CSVVPYTLYGYTF.

For this clonotype: A much larger clone lies one base from this, so it may be a read error. The missing conserved phenylalanine or tryptophan at the end of this CDR3 makes a read error likely. The gene calls are TRBV2 and TRBJ1-1; D is possibly TRBD1 (5 bases). Trimming shortened V by 3 bases and J by 4 bases, and 18 bases separated the two germline ends. Germline CDR1 and CDR2: SNHLY and FYNNEI. CDR3 length: 16 residues. The CDR3 loop reads CASSDPGGGMGTEAFS. CDR3 DNA: TGTGCCAGCAGTGATCCCGGCGGGGGTATGGGCACTGAAGCTTTCTCT.

The sample holds one count of this clonotype. CDR3 sequence: CASSDWDSTVTDTQYF. The DNA for the CDR3 is TGTGCCAGCAGTGATTGGGATAGTACCGTCACAGATACGCAGTATTTT. The J gene is TRBJ2-3, the V gene TRBV6-2 or TRBV6-3, with D unresolved. The germline V gene has CDR1 MNHEY and CDR2 SVGEGT. The CDR3 sequence is 16 residues long. V was clipped by 5 bases and J by 2 bases, with 17 bases between them.